Presented here are 10 T cell receptor beta chains from one specimen sequenced in a study of T cells in Graves' hyperthyroidism and ophthalmopathy. Amplified TCR beta CDR3 regions derived from RNA transcripts. HTBI primers were employed in a first-round RT-PCR of the TCR CDR3. TCRdb redid the calling of the multiplex PCR reads with MiXCR, one entry per CDR3 protein. This table holds about 400,000 distinct CDR3 sequences, over 11% found once. The specimen sequenced was blood. Every receptor here comes from a man aged 50 or older with Graves' ophthalmopathy.

This clonotype turned up a few times. The V gene is TRBV5-1, the J gene TRBJ2-2, with TRBD1 identical over 10 bases. CDR3 length equals 17 residues. V dropped 7 bases and J dropped 6; count of bases not matched to a gene: 15. Germline loops: CDR1 SGHRS, CDR2 YFSETQ. The CDR3 DNA sequence: TGCGCCAGCGCCCGAAGTCGGGGGACAGGGGAGGCCGGGGAGCTGTTTTTT. This gives the protein CASARSRGTGEAGELFF.

This clonotype was detected ten times or more. The chain links TRBV28 to TRBJ2-7; 7 nucleotides align to TRBD1. Germline V gene lookup returns CDR1 MDHEN and CDR2 SYDVKM. Trimming cost V 7 bases and J 0 bases; bases outside gene matches: 9. The CDR3 contains 15 residues. The CDR3: CASKFRDRGSYEQYF. DNA for the CDR3: TGTGCCAGCAAATTCAGGGACAGAGGCTCCTACGAGCAGTACTTC.

This clonotype showed up many times. The chain has TRBV11-2 and TRBJ2-5, with TRBD1 as a possible D gene (5 bases). Germline CDR1 is SGHAT and CDR2 is FQNNGV. This CDR3 has 15 residues. V lost 1 base and J 5 bases, leaving 14 bases between the germline ends. The DNA of the CDR3 is TGTGCCAGCAGCTTAGGACAGCACCCTATCGAGACCCAGTACTTC. This translates into CASSLGQHPIETQYF.

CDR3 in amino acids: CASSDVPGPTDTQYF. DNA of the CDR3: TGTGCCAGCAGTGATGTCCCGGGACCTACCGATACGCAGTATTTT. The chain uses TRBV6-1 and TRBJ2-3, with D perhaps matching TRBD1 or TRBD2 (5 bases each). The germline gives CDR1 MNHNS, CDR2 SASEGT. The CDR3 contains 15 residues. Trimming shortened V by 3 bases and J by 6 bases, and 16 bases separated the two germline ends.

V gene TRBV11-3 combines with J gene TRBJ2-1, with 10 positions matching TRBD2. The J segment lost 7 bases and the V segment lost 7 bases, leaving 16 bases of the junction unmatched. This CDR3 contains 17 residues. Germline loops: CDR1 SGHNT, CDR2 YENEEA. Written as DNA, the CDR3 is TGTGCCAGCAACTCAATTAAAGCGGGAGGGAAAAAAAATGAGCAGTTCTTC. It encodes CASNSIKAGGKKNEQFF.

The chain couples TRBV7-6 to TRBJ2-1; 10 bases line up with TRBD2. V dropped 5 bases and J dropped 4; count of bases not matched to a gene: 5. Germline CDR1 is SGHVS and CDR2 is FNYEAQ. The CDR3 is 15 residues long. The CDR3 loop reads CASSQLAGTYNEQFF. CDR3 DNA sequence: TGTGCCAGCAGCCAACTAGCGGGGACATACAATGAGCAGTTCTTC.

This clonotype was picked up many times. CDR3 in amino acids: CASSPDSNYGYTF. CDR3 sequence (DNA): TGTGCCAGCTCACCGGACAGTAACTATGGCTACACCTTC. The gene calls are TRBV18 and TRBJ1-2; a weak D match, TRBD1 (6 bases). CDR3 length: 13 amino acids. Germline values: CDR1 KGHSH, CDR2 LQKENI. The V gene lost 3 bases and the J gene lost 1 base, with 6 bases spanning the gap.

This clonotype was picked up a small number of times. The genes are TRBV9 and TRBJ2-7, with 7 bases lining up with TRBD2. Germline lookup yields CDR1 SGDLS and CDR2 YYNGEE. J lost 5 bases, V lost 2 bases, and 4 bases had no gene match. This CDR3 has 13 residues. For the CDR3, the DNA is TGTGCCAGCAGCGTGGGGGGGTACGACGAGCAGTACTTC. Encoded protein: CASSVGGYDEQYF.

This clonotype was detected only a few times. The gene calls are TRBV14 and TRBJ2-7; TRBD2 matches 12 bases. The CDR3 runs 16 residues. The J segment lost 7 bases and the V segment lost 4 bases, leaving 11 bases of the junction unmatched. Germline loops: CDR1 SGHDN, CDR2 FVKESK. The CDR3 region is CASSPLTSGGLWEQYF. Here the CDR3 DNA reads TGTGCCAGCAGCCCTCTGACTAGCGGGGGACTCTGGGAGCAGTACTTC.

This clonotype was seen many times. The chain uses TRBV7-2 and TRBJ2-3, with D possibly called TRBD1 or TRBD2 (6 bases each). The V end lost 3 bases, the J end lost 1 base, and 29 bases lay between the germline ends. This CDR3 has 21 amino acids. Germline CDR1 SGHTA, CDR2 FQGNSA. CDR3 region: CASSLGRSFGGAGGRTDTQYF. The CDR3 region has the DNA TGTGCCAGCAGCTTGGGAAGGTCGTTCGGGGGCGCCGGCGGGCGCACAGATACGCAGTATTTT.